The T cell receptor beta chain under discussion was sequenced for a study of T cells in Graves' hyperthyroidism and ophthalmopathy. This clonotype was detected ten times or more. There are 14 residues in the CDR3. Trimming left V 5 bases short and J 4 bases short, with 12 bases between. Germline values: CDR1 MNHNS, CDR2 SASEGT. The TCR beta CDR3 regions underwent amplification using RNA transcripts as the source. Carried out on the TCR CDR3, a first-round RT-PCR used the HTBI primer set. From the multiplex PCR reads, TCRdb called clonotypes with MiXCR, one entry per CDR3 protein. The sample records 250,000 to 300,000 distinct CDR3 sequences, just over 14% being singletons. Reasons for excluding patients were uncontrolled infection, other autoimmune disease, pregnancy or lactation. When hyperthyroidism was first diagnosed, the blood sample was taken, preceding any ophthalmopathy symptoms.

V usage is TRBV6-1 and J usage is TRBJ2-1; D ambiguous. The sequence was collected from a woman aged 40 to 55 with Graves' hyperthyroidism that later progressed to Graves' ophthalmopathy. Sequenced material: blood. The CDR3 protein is CASSTVTAYNEQFF. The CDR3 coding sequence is TGTGCCAGCAGTACTGTCACGGCATACAATGAGCAGTTCTTC.